These T cell receptor beta chains were read from a single sample in a study of T cells in Graves' hyperthyroidism and ophthalmopathy. TCRdb re-called the multiplex PCR reads through MiXCR, storing one row per CDR3 protein. This sample has roughly 400,000 distinct CDR3 sequences; 11% to 15% occur once, and the top ten carry 25% to 30%. Specimen: blood. Receptor source: a man aged 45-65 years with Graves' ophthalmopathy. Each CDR3 is given with its conserved first and last residue. D genes are given only for firm matches. Where a row states a size, it is once, few, many or the class of an expanded clone; other rows omit it.

.	TRBV27	.	TRBJ2-7	TGTGCCAGCGGGATCACAGTCGGCGAGCAGTACTTC	CASGITVGEQYF
.	TRBV6-1	.	TRBJ2-7	TGTGCCAGCAGTTATACTGTCTCCTACGAGCAGTACTTC	CASSYTVSYEQYF
once	TRBV25-1	.	TRBJ2-4	TGTGCCAGCAGTGAATCCCCGACAGGTTTTGGCAAAAACATTCAGTACTTC	CASSESPTGFGKNIQYF
many	TRBV14	TRBD1	TRBJ1-1	TGTGCCAGCAGCATTCGGACAGGGAGGAACACTGAAGCTTTCTTT	CASSIRTGRNTEAFF
many	TRBV20-1	TRBD2	TRBJ2-1	TGCAGTGCTAGATACGGGACTAGCGGGAGGAGGGGCAATGAGCAGTTCTTC	CSARYGTSGRRGNEQFF
many	TRBV7-9	TRBD1	TRBJ1-4	TGTGCCAGCAGCTTATCCCTAGGACAGGGATTCGTAAAACTGTTTTTT	CASSLSLGQGFVKLFF
.	TRBV29-1	.	TRBJ2-1	TGCAGCGTTGTAGGCAAACCGAGGGGGGGGGGCAATGAGCAGTTCTTC	CSVVGKPRGGGNEQFF
.	TRBV29-1	.	TRBJ2-3	TGCAGCGCTACCCGCCCCCATCCCGTCGCAGATACGCAGTATTTT	CSATRPHPVADTQYF
many	TRBV12-3/TRBV12-4	TRBD2	TRBJ2-7	TGTGCCAGCAGTCTAACTAGCGGGGGGGCCTACGAGCAGTACTTC	CASSLTSGGAYEQYF
few	TRBV10-1	.	TRBJ2-2	TGCGCCAGCAGTGAGTCGCGGAGGGACGGGGAGCTGTTTTTT	CASSESRRDGELFF
.	TRBV20-1	.	TRBJ2-5	TGCAGTGCTAGGGACTTCAGGGTAGGAGAGACCCAGTACTTC	CSARDFRVGETQYF
.	TRBV25-1	.	TRBJ2-7	TGTGCCAGCCGCGGGTTACTACGCGAGCAGTACTTC	CASRGLLREQYF
many	TRBV7-2	.	TRBJ2-3	TGTGCCAGCAGCTTAAATGCCCCAGGGGCTGGCACAGATACGCAGTATTTT	CASSLNAPGAGTDTQYF
.	TRBV7-9	TRBD2	TRBJ2-1	TGTGTCAGCAGCGCGAGCGGGAGGGACTTCAATGAGCAGTTCTTC	CVSSASGRDFNEQFF
many	TRBV5-1	.	TRBJ2-1	TGCGCCAGCAGCTTGAATCAGGGCGGGCCGTACAATGAGCAGTTCTTC	CASSLNQGGPYNEQFF
many	TRBV27	.	TRBJ1-5	TGTGCCAGCAGTTTAAACAGTTATCAGCCCCAGCATTTT	CASSLNSYQPQHF
many	TRBV24-1	.	TRBJ2-1	TGTGCCACCTCAGGGACTTTGTTAGGTGAGCAGTTCTTC	CATSGTLLGEQFF
many	TRBV28	.	TRBJ2-4	TGTGCCAGCAGTTTTACCGGGAGTCAGGGCAAAAACATTCAGTACTTC	CASSFTGSQGKNIQYF
many	TRBV5-1	.	TRBJ1-1	TGCGCCAGCAGCCCCCGCACAGCGAACACTGAAGCTTTCTTT	CASSPRTANTEAFF
few	TRBV6-7	.	TRBJ2-5	TGTGCCAGCAGTTACTCGACGTGTTCCGAGACCCAGTACTTC	CASSYSTCSETQYF
.	TRBV10-1	.	TRBJ2-2	TGCGCCAGCCCCCAGCGAGGCACCGGGGAGCTGTTTTTT	CASPQRGTGELFF
.	TRBV3-1	.	TRBJ1-2	TGTGCCAGCAGCCAAGATAGGGGAATAGCTGGTGGCTACACCTTC	CASSQDRGIAGGYTF
many	TRBV20-1	TRBD2	TRBJ2-1	TGCAGTGCTAGAGCACTAGCGGCTCCTACCTACAATGAGCAGTTCTTC	CSARALAAPTYNEQFF
many	TRBV11-3	TRBD1	TRBJ2-5	TGTGCCAGCAGCTTAGGCCAGGGGGTAAGGGAGACCCAGTACTTC	CASSLGQGVRETQYF
few	TRBV12-3/TRBV12-4	.	TRBJ2-6	TGTGCCAGCAGTTTCGGCAGGGAAGAGGCCAACGTCCTGACTTTC	CASSFGREEANVLTF
many	TRBV11-2	TRBD2	TRBJ2-1	TGTGCCAGCAGAGGGACTAGCGGGTTGTGTGAGCAGTTCTTC	CASRGTSGLCEQFF
many	TRBV3-1	.	TRBJ2-2	TGTGCCAGCAGCTTTACAGGGTATGCCGGGGAGCTGTTTTTT	CASSFTGYAGELFF
few	TRBV7-9	TRBD1	TRBJ2-2	TGTGCCAGCAGCTTATCTTTTCGGTGGGCAGGGGGCGATCCAGCGAACACCGGGGAGCTGTTTTTT	CASSLSFRWAGGDPANTGELFF
.	TRBV7-8	TRBD1	TRBJ1-5	TGTGCCAGCAGCTTGAGACAGGGGTATCAGCCCCAGCATTTT	CASSLRQGYQPQHF
.	TRBV11-2	.	TRBJ1-3	TGTGCCAGCAGCTTAGTAGGTCTGGGAAACACCATATATTTT	CASSLVGLGNTIYF
few	TRBV19	.	TRBJ1-5	TGTGCCAGTAGTACCCTGGGGGGGACCGGCAATCAGCCCCAGCATTTT	CASSTLGGTGNQPQHF
.	TRBV19	TRBD1	TRBJ1-1	TGTGCCACCCAGGACGGGACAGGGATGAGCACTGAAGCTTTCTTT	CATQDGTGMSTEAFF
few	TRBV4-1	TRBD2	TRBJ2-7	TGCGCCAGCAGCCAAGAACTAGCGGGAGCGACCTACGAGCAGTACTTC	CASSQELAGATYEQYF
many	TRBV18	.	TRBJ2-1	TGTGCCAGCTCACCTTATGTGGGTGAGCAGTTCTTC	CASSPYVGEQFF
.	TRBV30	.	TRBJ1-2	TGTGCCTGGGTTGACAGTTCTGGCTACACCTTC	CAWVDSSGYTF
.	TRBV3-1	TRBD2	TRBJ2-3	TGTGCCAGCAGCCATGTACGGACTAGCGGCACAGATACGCAGTATTTT	CASSHVRTSGTDTQYF
many	TRBV3-1	TRBD2	TRBJ2-1	TGTGCCAGCAGCCAATCCCCGGGACTAGATGTAAATGAGCAGTTCTTC	CASSQSPGLDVNEQFF
.	TRBV19	.	TRBJ2-6	TGTGCCAGTAGTAAGGCAGGGGCTGACTCTGGGGCCAACGTCCTGACTTTC	CASSKAGADSGANVLTF
.	TRBV29-1	.	TRBJ2-2	TGCAGCGTTGTTGGGACCACCGGGGAGCTGTTTTTT	CSVVGTTGELFF
many	TRBV6-1	TRBD2	TRBJ2-1	TGTGCCAGCATTCCTTCGGGAGGGCCACGGAATGAGCAGTTCTTC	CASIPSGGPRNEQFF